The source of this T cell receptor beta chain is a study of blood T cell repertoires in COVID-19. Produced via immunoSEQ multiplex PCR; TCRdb's table is partial and in-frame only. The sample holds about 160,000 clones, 65% to 85% seen once. Per the germline V gene, CDR1 is WSHSY and CDR2 is SAAADI. This CDR3 comprises 14 residues. Trimming removed 4 bases at V and 8 bases at J, with 14 bases between. The chain employs TRBV10-2 and TRBJ1-4, with D possibly being TRBD1 (6 bases). Source material: peripheral blood. This TCR was sampled from a man between 60 and 75 years old with active or convalescent COVID-19. CDR3 loop: CASSGGGTTEKLFF. As DNA, the CDR3 is TGCGCCAGCAGTGGGGGGGGCACGACGGAAAAACTGTTTTTT.